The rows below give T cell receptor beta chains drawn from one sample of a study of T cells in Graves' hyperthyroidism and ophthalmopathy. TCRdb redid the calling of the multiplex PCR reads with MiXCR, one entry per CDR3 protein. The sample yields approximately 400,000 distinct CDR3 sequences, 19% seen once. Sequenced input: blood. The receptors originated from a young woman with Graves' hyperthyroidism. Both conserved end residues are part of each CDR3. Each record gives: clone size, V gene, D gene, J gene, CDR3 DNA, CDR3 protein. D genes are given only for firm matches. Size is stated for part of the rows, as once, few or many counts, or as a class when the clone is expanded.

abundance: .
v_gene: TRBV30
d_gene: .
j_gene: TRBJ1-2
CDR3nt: TGTGCCTGGAGTTTGGTTGTAGGGGGTGGTGGCTACACCTTC
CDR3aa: CAWSLVVGGGGYTF

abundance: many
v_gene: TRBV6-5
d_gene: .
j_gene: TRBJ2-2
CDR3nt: TGTGCCAGCAGTTCGCGAAGGGCTAAGGACACCGGGGAGCTGTTTTTT
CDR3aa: CASSSRRAKDTGELFF

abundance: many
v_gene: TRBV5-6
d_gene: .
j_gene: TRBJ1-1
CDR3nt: TGTGCCAGCAGCTTGTGGGGGTCCATGAACACTGAAGCTTTCTTT
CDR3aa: CASSLWGSMNTEAFF

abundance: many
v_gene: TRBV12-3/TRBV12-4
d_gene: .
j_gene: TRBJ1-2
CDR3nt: TGTGCCAGCAGTTTGTACAGGACCAACTATGGCTACACCTTC
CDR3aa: CASSLYRTNYGYTF

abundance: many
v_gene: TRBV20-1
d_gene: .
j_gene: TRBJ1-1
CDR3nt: TGCAGTGCAACGGACAGAGGTGATGATGAAGCTTTCTTT
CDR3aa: CSATDRGDDEAFF

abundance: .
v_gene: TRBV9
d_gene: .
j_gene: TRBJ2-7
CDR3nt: TGTGCCACCTCCGTAGGGGGACCTTTCTTCACCTACGAGCAGTACTTC
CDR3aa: CATSVGGPFFTYEQYF

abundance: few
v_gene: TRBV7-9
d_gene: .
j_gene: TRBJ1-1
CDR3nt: TGTGCCAGCAGCTTAGAGCCTTGGGCTGAAGCTTTCTTT
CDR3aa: CASSLEPWAEAFF

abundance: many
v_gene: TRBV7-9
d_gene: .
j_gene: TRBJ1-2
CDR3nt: TGTGCCAGCAGCTTAGTCCCAGCCCACTATGGCTACACCTTC
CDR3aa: CASSLVPAHYGYTF

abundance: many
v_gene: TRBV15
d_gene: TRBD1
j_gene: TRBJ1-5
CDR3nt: TGTGCCACCAGCGTACAGGGGGCTCGGTTGGTGAATCAGCCCCAGCATTTT
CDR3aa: CATSVQGARLVNQPQHF

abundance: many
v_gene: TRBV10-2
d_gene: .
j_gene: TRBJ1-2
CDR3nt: TGCGCCAGGGACAAAACTTTAGGAAATGGCTACACCTTC
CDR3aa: CARDKTLGNGYTF

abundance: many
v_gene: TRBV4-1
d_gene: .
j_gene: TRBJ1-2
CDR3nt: TGCGCCAGCAGCCAAGTGGACCACAGGGATGGCTACACCTTC
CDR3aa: CASSQVDHRDGYTF

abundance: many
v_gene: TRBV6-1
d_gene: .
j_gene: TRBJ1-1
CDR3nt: TGTGCCAGCAGTGGCTGGGGCACGAACACTGAAGCTTTCTTT
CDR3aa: CASSGWGTNTEAFF

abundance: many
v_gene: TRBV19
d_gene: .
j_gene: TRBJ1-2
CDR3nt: TGTGCCAGCGATTCGACTGATTGGGCTAACTATGGCTACACCTTC
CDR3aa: CASDSTDWANYGYTF

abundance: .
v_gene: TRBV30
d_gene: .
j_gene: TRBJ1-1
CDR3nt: TGTGCCTGGAACCGTGGGGGGAGGAACACTGAAGCTTTCTTT
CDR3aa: CAWNRGGRNTEAFF

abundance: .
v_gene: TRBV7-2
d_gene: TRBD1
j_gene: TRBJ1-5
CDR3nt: TGTGCCAGCAGCTACTACAGGGGGCAGCCCCAGCATTTT
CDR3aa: CASSYYRGQPQHF

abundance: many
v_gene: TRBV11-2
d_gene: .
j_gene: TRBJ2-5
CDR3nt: TGTGCCAGCAGCTTAGATCTCCAGGAGACCCAGTACTTC
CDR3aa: CASSLDLQETQYF

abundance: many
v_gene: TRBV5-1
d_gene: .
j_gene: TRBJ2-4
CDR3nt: .
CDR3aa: CASSWGQGAAKNIKYF

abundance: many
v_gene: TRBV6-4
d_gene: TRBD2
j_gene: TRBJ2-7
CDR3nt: TGTGCCAGCAGTGGCTCGGGAGGCCGTGATGTGTTGGGGACCTCCTACGAGCAGTACTTC
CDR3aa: CASSGSGGRDVLGTSYEQYF

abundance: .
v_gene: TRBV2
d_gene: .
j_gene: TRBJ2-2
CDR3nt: TGTGCCAGCAGAACCGACAGTAACACCGGGGAGCTGTTTTTT
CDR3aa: CASRTDSNTGELFF

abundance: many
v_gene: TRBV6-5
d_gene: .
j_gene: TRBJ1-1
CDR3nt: TGTGCCAGCAGTTACTCTTTGGCAGCGAACACTGAAGCTTTCTTT
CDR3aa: CASSYSLAANTEAFF

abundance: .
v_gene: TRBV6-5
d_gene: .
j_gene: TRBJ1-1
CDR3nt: TGTGCCAGCATTTTTAATGGAGTTGCTTTCTTT
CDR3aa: CASIFNGVAFF

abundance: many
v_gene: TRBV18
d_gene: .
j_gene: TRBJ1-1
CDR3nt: TGTGCCAGCTTCGGAATCGGGGAAGGGGACACTGAAGCTTTCTTT
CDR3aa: CASFGIGEGDTEAFF

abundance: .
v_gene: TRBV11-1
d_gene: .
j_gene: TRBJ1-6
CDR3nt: TGTGCCAGCAGCTTAGAGAGGTTCTCCTATAATTCACCCCTCCACTTT
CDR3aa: CASSLERFSYNSPLHF

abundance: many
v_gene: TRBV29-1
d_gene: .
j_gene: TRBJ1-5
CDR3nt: TGCAGCGTTGAAGATCCCGACGGCGGGAATCCCCAGCATTTT
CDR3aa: CSVEDPDGGNPQHF

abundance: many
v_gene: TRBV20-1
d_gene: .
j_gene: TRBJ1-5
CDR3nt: TGCAGTGCTAGTACCGGGAACAATCAGCCCCAGCATTTT
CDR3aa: CSASTGNNQPQHF

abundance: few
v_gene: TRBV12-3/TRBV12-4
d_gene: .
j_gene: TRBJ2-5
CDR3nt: TGTGCCAGCAGTTTTTCGGACAAAAAAGAGACCCAGTACTTC
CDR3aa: CASSFSDKKETQYF

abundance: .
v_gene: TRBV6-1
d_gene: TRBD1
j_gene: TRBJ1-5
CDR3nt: TGTGCCAGCAGTGAGGAACAGGGGAATCAGCCCCAGCATTTT
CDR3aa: CASSEEQGNQPQHF

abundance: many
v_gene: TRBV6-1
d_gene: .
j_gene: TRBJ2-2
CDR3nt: TGTGCCAGCAGGGAAATGCCTACATCCGGGGAGCTGTTTTTT
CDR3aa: CASREMPTSGELFF

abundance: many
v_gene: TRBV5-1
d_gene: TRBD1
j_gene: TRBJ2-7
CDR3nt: TGCGCCAGCAGCTTGCGGACGGGACAGGGATTATTGGAGCAGTACTTC
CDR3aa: CASSLRTGQGLLEQYF

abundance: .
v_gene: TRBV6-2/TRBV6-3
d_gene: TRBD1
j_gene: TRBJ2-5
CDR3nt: TGTGCCAGCAGTTCCGACAACAGGGGGCGGATAGAGACCCAGTACTTC
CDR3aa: CASSSDNRGRIETQYF

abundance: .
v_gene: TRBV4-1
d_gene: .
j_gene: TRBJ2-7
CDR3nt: TGCGCCAGTGCTACCCAGACAGCCACCTACTACGAGCAGTACTTC
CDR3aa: CASATQTATYYEQYF